What follows is one T cell receptor (beta chain) and its context. The data were obtained in a study of blood T cell repertoires in COVID-19. Study as a whole: Sites across the United States, Italy and Spain contributed samples from acute and convalescent COVID-19.

Trimming removed 1 base at V and 0 bases at J, with 10 bases between. Germline CDR1 reads SGHAT; CDR2 reads FQNNGV. This CDR3 contains 16 residues. Per the authors' pipeline: Amplification of reference gene primers was used by the study to estimate nucleated cell counts. Produced via immunoSEQ multiplex PCR; TCRdb's table is partial and in-frame only. V and J calls and clone size are given by that table; D and trimming were obtained from the DNA. Found here are 150,000 to 180,000 clones, 65% to 90% of them singletons; the top ten hold about 12%. The sequencing input was peripheral blood. This TCR derives from a woman between 55 and 75 years old with COVID-19, enrolled during active disease. The chain has TRBV11-2 and TRBJ1-3, with TRBD1 as a possible D gene (6 bases). The CDR3 loop reads CASSLGQAVSGNTIYF. The CDR3 nucleotides read TGTGCCAGCAGCTTAGGACAGGCCGTCTCTGGAAACACCATATATTTT.